This TCR beta chain was documented in a study of Graves' ophthalmopathy and Graves' hyperthyroidism. Across the whole study: Hyperthyroidism was classified as stable if no ophthalmopathy occurred within 18 months of follow-up.

Overall study results and limits: With around 65% sensitivity and about 74% specificity, the model predicted ophthalmopathy progression.

As the template, RNA transcripts were used to amplify TCR beta CDR3 regions. RT-PCR with HTBI primers came first, then second-round multiplex PCR. TCRdb independently ran MiXCR on the multiplex PCR reads; one entry per CDR3 protein. The profile covers more than 1,000,000 distinct CDR3 sequences, with 35% to 40% appearing a single time and approximately 10% taken by the ten largest. Germline trimming cut 4 bases from V and 3 bases from J; bases unmatched to any gene: 12. The V gene's germline CDR1 is DFQATT and CDR2 SNEGSKA (reference sequence). The CDR3 runs 15 residues. This clonotype was observed a single time. Its target is unknown.

The TCR comes from an adult man with Graves' hyperthyroidism. Material: peripheral blood or thyroid tissue (not recorded which). This sequence joins TRBV20-1 and TRBJ2-7; 7 bases match TRBD2. CDR3 region: CSATDSSGILYEQYF. CDR3 DNA sequence: TGCAGTGCTACCGACTCCAGCGGGATCCTCTACGAGCAGTACTTC.